A single sample gave rise to the 21 T cell receptor beta chains below, sequenced in a study of OX40 agonist ivuxolimab in advanced cancers. Profiling relied on immunoSEQ multiplex PCR, and the TCRdb table lists in-frame clones only, not all of them. The sample has 55,000 to 80,000 clones; about 88% are singletons. This specimen consisted of CD4+ or CD8+ T cells sorted from blood, obtained in a trial of the OX40 agonist ivuxolimab. All receptors derive from an adult with an advanced solid tumor such as melanoma, head and neck, liver or kidney cancer.

V gene TRBV18 combines with J gene TRBJ2-6, with a tentative D call TRBD1 (5 bases). Trimming removed 6 bases at V and 1 base at J, with 13 bases between. The germline V gene encodes CDR1 KGHSH and CDR2 LQKENI. The CDR3 extends over 16 amino acids. The CDR3 DNA follows: TGTGCCAGCTCCAGCACCCCAGGGTCTGGGGCCAACGTCCTGACTTTC. It yields the protein CASSSTPGSGANVLTF.

The V gene is TRBV5-4, the J gene TRBJ2-7; D call uncertain. The CDR3 is made up of 12 amino acids. CDR1 SGHNT and CDR2 YYREEE come from the germline V gene (reference sequence). With 0 bases removed from V and 4 bases from J, the gap between germline ends came to 5 bases. The CDR3 loop reads CASSLGVYEQYF. The CDR3 bases are TGTGCCAGCAGCTTGGGTGTGTACGAGCAGTACTTC. The full variable domain, with the rest looked up from reference TRBV5-4 and TRBJ2-7, is ETGVTQSPTHLIKTRGQQVTLRCSSQSGHNTVSWYQQALGQGPQFIFQYYREEENGRGNFPPRFSGLQFPNYSSELNVNALELDDSALYLCASSLGVYEQYFGPGTRLTVT.

This clone occurred once. The V call is TRBV5-4, the J call TRBJ1-4; D is ambiguous. This CDR3 region has 13 residues. Trimming left V 3 bases short and J 7 bases short, with 10 bases between. Germline V gives CDR1 SGHNT, CDR2 YYREEE (reference sequence). The CDR3 loop reads CASSYRQAEKLFF. CDR3 nucleotide sequence: TGTGCCAGCAGCTACCGGCAGGCTGAAAAACTGTTTTTT.

The chain employs TRBV5-1 and TRBJ2-2; 9 bases are a match to TRBD1. The ends lost 4 bases at V and 4 bases at J; junction bases unmatched: 5. Germline loops: CDR1 SGHRS, CDR2 YFSETQ. CDR3 length equals 15 residues. Here the CDR3 reads CASSMDRGVTGELFF. The CDR3 bases are TGCGCCAGCAGCATGGACAGGGGAGTCACCGGGGAGCTGTTTTTT.

The chain has TRBV19 and TRBJ2-1; D might be TRBD1 (6 bases). From germline, CDR1 is LNHDA and CDR2 SQIVND (reference sequence). V lost 4 bases and J lost 9, with 10 bases in between. The CDR3 consists of 12 residues. CDR3 DNA sequence: TGTGCCAGTAGTACAACAGGGACTGAGCAGTTCTTC. As protein: CASSTTGTEQFF. The whole variable domain, remainder taken from reference TRBV19 and TRBJ2-1, is DGGITQSPKYLFRKEGQNVTLSCEQNLNHDAMYWYRQDPGQGLRLIYYSQIVNDFQKGDIAEGYSVSREKKESFPLTVTSAQKNPTAFYLCASSTTGTEQFFGPGTRLTVL.

This sequence joins TRBV9 and TRBJ2-2; TRBD1 is a possible D gene (6 bases). The CDR3 totals 13 residues. CDR1 and CDR2 from the germline V gene are SGDLS and YYNGEE. The V end lost 5 bases, the J end lost 3 bases, and 8 bases lay between the germline ends. The CDR3 DNA sequence: TGTGCCAGCAGGCGACAGGACACCGGGGAGCTGTTTTTT. Residues: CASRRQDTGELFF.

This chain uses TRBV11-2 with TRBJ2-2; 8 bases fit TRBD2. The CDR3 runs to 15 residues. The germline CDR1 and CDR2 sequences are SGHAT and FQNNGV. V trimming: 0 bases; J trimming: 6 bases; junction bases outside the gene matches: 3. The CDR3 sequence is CASSLDGRAAGELFF. The CDR3 coding sequence is TGTGCCAGCAGCTTAGACGGGAGGGCCGCCGGGGAGCTGTTTTTT. Full variable domain (missing parts from reference TRBV11-2 and TRBJ2-2): EAGVAQSPRYKIIEKRQSVAFWCNPISGHATLYWYQQILGQGPKLLIQFQNNGVVDDSQLPKDRFSAERLKGVDSTLKIQPAKLEDSAVYLCASSLDGRAAGELFFGEGSRLTVL.

This clone occurred once. This chain links TRBV27 with TRBJ1-4, with D hard to call. The CDR3 consists of 16 residues. CDR1 and CDR2 from the germline V gene are MNHEY and SMNVEV (reference sequence). Trimming pared 0 bases from V and 5 bases from J, leaving 13 bases between. The CDR3 bases are TGTGCCAGCAGTTTATCGGGAGGCAGAGTCAATGAAAAACTGTTTTTT. Translation: CASSLSGGRVNEKLFF.

The gene calls are TRBV4-2 and TRBJ2-2; D might be TRBD1 or TRBD2, each matching 6 bases. V shed 4 bases and J shed 5 bases, with 23 bases lying between them. The germline gives CDR1 LGHNA, CDR2 YNFKEQ. This CDR3 is built from 18 residues. The CDR3, as DNA: TGTGCCAGCAGCCCTACCGGGGAAGGGGGAGGTGGGACCGGGGAGCTGTTTTTT. It translates to CASSPTGEGGGGTGELFF.

The chain couples TRBV28 to TRBJ1-3, with D perhaps TRBD1 (5 bases). The germline V gene encodes CDR1 MDHEN and CDR2 SYDVKM. V lost 4 bases and J lost 4, with 11 bases in between. This CDR3 is built from 14 residues. CDR3 sequence: CASSYRSRGNTIYF. CDR3 DNA: TGTGCCAGCAGTTACAGGTCGAGAGGAAACACCATATATTTT.

This chain joins TRBV7-2 and TRBJ2-1; 10 bases agree with TRBD2. This CDR3 has 14 residues. CDR1 SGHTA and CDR2 FQGNSA come from the germline V gene. V was clipped by 6 bases and J by 6 bases; unmatched bases: 5. The CDR3 loop reads CASSRTSGINEQFF. CDR3 coding DNA: TGTGCCAGCAGTCGGACTAGCGGAATCAATGAGCAGTTCTTC.

The chain is built from TRBV27 and TRBJ2-5; possibly TRBD1 for D (6 bases). The CDR3 length is 14 residues. Germline V lookup: CDR1 MNHEY, CDR2 SMNVEV (reference sequence). The ends were cut back, 3 bases at V and 1 base at J, with 9 bases in the middle. CDR3 sequence: CASSFRDTQETQYF. For the CDR3, the DNA is TGTGCCAGCAGTTTTCGGGACACCCAAGAGACCCAGTACTTC.

The chain joins TRBV28 to TRBJ2-5; D gene ambiguous. The CDR3 runs 13 residues. The germline V gene has CDR1 MDHEN and CDR2 SYDVKM. V was trimmed by 11 bases and J by 0 bases, leaving 13 bases between them. CDR3 sequence: CASKTGNQETQYF. The DNA for the CDR3 is TGTGCCTCAAAAACTGGGAACCAAGAGACCCAGTACTTC.

The chain joins TRBV27 to TRBJ1-6, with 8 bases aligning to TRBD1. CDR1 is MNHEY and CDR2 is SMNVEV in the germline V gene (reference sequence). With V trimmed by 5 bases and J by 0 bases, 6 bases remained unmatched. CDR3 length: 17 amino acids. Here the CDR3 DNA reads TGTGCCAGCAGTGTCGGCGGGACAGGCTCCTATAATTCACCCCTCCACTTT. This gives the protein CASSVGGTGSYNSPLHF.

V is TRBV5-1 and J is TRBJ2-3; 9 bases are a match to TRBD1. The CDR3 extends over 14 amino acids. V dropped 4 bases and J dropped 3; count of bases not matched to a gene: 3. Germline V gene lookup returns CDR1 SGHRS and CDR2 YFSETQ. The CDR3 region is CASSLGTGTDTQYF. CDR3 bases: TGCGCCAGCAGCCTCGGGACAGGGACAGATACGCAGTATTTT.

CDR3 region: CASRGLTGGSYEQYF. CDR3 DNA sequence: TGTGCCAGCAGGGGACTGACAGGGGGATCCTACGAGCAGTACTTC. The chain uses TRBV6-5 and TRBJ2-7; 9 nucleotides line up with TRBD1. This CDR3 comprises 15 residues. V shed 6 bases and J 1 base; nucleotides not matched to a gene: 7. From germline, CDR1 is MNHEY and CDR2 SVGAGI.

This chain uses TRBV9 with TRBJ2-3; TRBD2 aligns across 7 bases. The CDR3 length is 15 residues. The germline gives CDR1 SGDLS, CDR2 YYNGEE. V trimming: 1 base; J trimming: 2 bases; junction bases outside the gene matches: 4. The CDR3 reads CASSVRGLSTDTQYF. The CDR3 region has the DNA TGTGCCAGCAGCGTAAGGGGACTATCCACAGATACGCAGTATTTT.

In DNA form, the CDR3 reads TGCGCCAGCAGCAAAAGACCCCTCGAGGCGGGAGGCTCCTACGAGCAGTACTTC. Encoded protein: CASSKRPLEAGGSYEQYF. This chain links TRBV5-1 with TRBJ2-7; 8 nucleotides align to TRBD2. The length of the CDR3 is 18 residues. Losses at the gene ends were 4 bases for V and 0 bases for J; bases not matched to a gene: 15. Germline CDR1 SGHRS, CDR2 YFSETQ.

This clone appeared a few times. The V call is TRBV30, the J call TRBJ1-5; 8 bases are shared with TRBD1. With V trimmed by 8 bases and J by 4 bases, 4 bases remained unmatched. CDR3 size: 12 residues. The germline V gene has CDR1 GTSNPN and CDR2 SVGIG (reference sequence). CDR3 bases: TGTGCCGCAAGACAGGGGAATCAGCCCCAGCATTTT. Translated, it gives CAARQGNQPQHF.

This clone is deemed medium-sized (0.01 to 0.1%). The chain recombines TRBV11-3 with TRBJ2-1; D is perhaps TRBD1 or TRBD2 (5 bases each). The CDR3 runs 15 residues. The V gene lost 8 bases and the J gene lost 4 bases, with 18 bases spanning the gap. Germline CDR1 and CDR2: SGHNT and YENEEA. The CDR3 coding sequence is TGTGCCAGCTCTCAAACGGGGACGGCTTACAATGAGCAGTTCTTC. It translates to CASSQTGTAYNEQFF. Filled out from reference TRBV11-3 and TRBJ2-1, the complete variable domain reads EAGVVQSPRYKIIEKKQPVAFWCNPISGHNTLYWYLQNLGQGPELLIRYENEEAVDDSQLPKDRFSAERLKGVDSTLKIQPAELGDSAVYLCASSQTGTAYNEQFFGPGTRLTVL.

The V gene is TRBV9, the J gene TRBJ2-5; D might be TRBD1 (6 bases). V was clipped by 0 bases and J by 9 bases, with 15 bases between them. The CDR3 is 14 amino acids. The germline V gene encodes CDR1 SGDLS and CDR2 YYNGEE. The CDR3 nucleotides read TGTGCCAGCAGCGTAGTACAGGGTGGTGGGGCCCAGTACTTC. Its protein product is CASSVVQGGGAQYF.